Shown below are 29 T cell receptor beta chains from a single sample sequenced in a study of blood T cell repertoires in COVID-19. This table comes from immunoSEQ multiplex PCR, and its TCRdb copy is limited to in-frame clones, with some not included. The sample includes more than 45,000 clones, 83% of them seen just once. Sequencing input: peripheral blood. The receptor source for this set is a man in his forties with acute or convalescent COVID-19.

This chain links TRBV10-3 with TRBJ1-6; no clear D. The V gene lost 3 bases and the J gene lost 2 bases, with 5 bases spanning the gap. This CDR3 spans 14 amino acids. Germline V gives CDR1 ENHRY, CDR2 SYGVKD. Here the CDR3 DNA reads TGTGCCATCAGTGACTTAGCCTATAATTCACCCCTCCACTTT. Translating gives CAISDLAYNSPLHF.

The J gene is TRBJ1-1, the V gene TRBV6-5; no reliable D call. Germline lookup yields CDR1 MNHEY and CDR2 SVGAGI. The V end lost 0 bases, the J end lost 4 bases, and 12 bases lay between the germline ends. The CDR3 totals 15 residues. The CDR3, as DNA: TGTGCCAGCAGTTACTCGAAAAGGAGTGGCACTGAAGCTTTCTTT. It translates to CASSYSKRSGTEAFF.

This clone was counted a few times. The chain has TRBV18 and TRBJ1-1, with D maybe TRBD1 (5 bases). The CDR3 extends over 13 amino acids. V lost 4 bases and J lost 1, with 7 bases in between. CDR1 KGHSH and CDR2 LQKENI come from the germline V gene. The CDR3 protein is CASSQQENTEAFF. CDR3 nucleotide sequence: TGTGCCAGCTCACAACAGGAGAACACTGAAGCTTTCTTT.

V and J are TRBV5-1 and TRBJ1-1, with D tentatively TRBD1 (6 bases). The CDR3 runs 15 residues. Trimming shortened V by 0 bases and J by 2 bases, and 11 bases separated the two germline ends. CDR1 is SGHRS, CDR2 YFSETQ, per germline. CDR3 amino acids: CASSLAPGENTEAFF. Written as DNA, the CDR3 is TGCGCCAGCAGCTTGGCCCCAGGGGAAAACACTGAAGCTTTCTTT. Full variable domain (outside the CDR3, taken from reference TRBV5-1 and TRBJ1-1): KAGVTQTPRYLIKTRGQQVTLSCSPISGHRSVSWYQQTPGQGLQFLFEYFSETQRNKGNFPGRFSGRQFSNSRSEMNVSTLELGDSALYLCASSLAPGENTEAFFGQGTRLTVV.

The CDR3 here is CASSPVNRVTIYNEQFF. DNA of the CDR3: TGTGCCAGCTCACCGGTTAACAGGGTAACTATCTACAATGAGCAGTTCTTC. The chain joins TRBV18 to TRBJ2-1; possibly TRBD1 for D (6 bases). This CDR3 is built from 17 residues. V shed 3 bases and J shed 3 bases, with 18 bases lying between them. Germline V gene data show CDR1 as KGHSH and CDR2 as LQKENI. Full variable domain (outside the CDR3, taken from reference TRBV18 and TRBJ2-1): NAGVMQNPRHLVRRRGQEARLRCSPMKGHSHVYWYRQLPEEGLKFMVYLQKENIIDESGMPKERFSAEFPKEGPSILRIQQVVRGDSAAYFCASSPVNRVTIYNEQFFGPGTRLTVL.

The genes are TRBV30 and TRBJ1-3; D is unresolved. This CDR3 comprises 11 residues. Germline CDR1 and CDR2: GTSNPN and SVGIG (reference sequence). Trimming pared 5 bases from V and 4 bases from J, leaving 6 bases between. Here the CDR3 DNA reads TGTGCCTGGGGGCCGGGAAACACCATATATTTT. As protein: CAWGPGNTIYF. Using reference TRBV30 and TRBJ1-3 for the parts outside the CDR3, the full variable domain is SQTIHQWPATLVQPVGSPLSLECTVEGTSNPNLYWYRQAAGRGLQLLFYSVGIGQISSEVPQNLSASRPQDRQFILSSKKLLLSDSGFYLCAWGPGNTIYFGEGSWLTVV.

The chain combines TRBV29-1 with TRBJ2-3, with TRBD1 matching over 8 bases. The CDR3 has 17 residues. V lost 5 bases and J lost 0; bases outside the gene matches: 13. Germline CDR1 SQVTM, CDR2 ANQGSEA. This CDR3 reads CSVPAGTGTTSTDTQYF. In DNA form, the CDR3 reads TGCAGCGTTCCTGCCGGGACAGGAACGACTAGCACAGATACGCAGTATTTT.

The chain employs TRBV2 and TRBJ2-7, with no clear D. The V end was cut by 0 bases, the J end by 11 bases, with 14 bases between. The V gene's germline CDR1 is SNHLY and CDR2 FYNNEI. The CDR3 is made up of 13 amino acids. The CDR3 DNA reads TGTGCCAGCAGTGAAGCGCTCGGTCCGGTGGAGTACTTC. Protein sequence: CASSEALGPVEYF.

V gene TRBV5-8 combines with J gene TRBJ2-1, with 12 bases identical to TRBD2. J gave up 6 bases and V 5 bases, and 6 bases lay outside the gene matches. This CDR3 has 15 residues. The V gene's germline CDR1 is SGHTS and CDR2 YDEGEE. Written as DNA, the CDR3 is TGTGCCAGCAGACTTACTAGCGGGAGGACCAATGAGCAGTTCTTC. Protein sequence: CASRLTSGRTNEQFF. Variable domain in full (rest from reference TRBV5-8 and TRBJ2-1): EAGVTQSPTHLIKTRGQQATLRCSPISGHTSVYWYQQALGLGLQFLLWYDEGEERNRGNFPPRFSGRQFPNYSSELNVNALELEDSALYLCASRLTSGRTNEQFFGPGTRLTVL.

This sequence joins TRBV30 and TRBJ1-3; a possible D gene is TRBD1 (6 bases). From germline, CDR1 is GTSNPN and CDR2 SVGIG (reference sequence). The CDR3 sequence is 15 residues long. Trimming shortened V by 0 bases and J by 4 bases, and 13 bases separated the two germline ends. DNA for the CDR3: TGTGCCTGGAGTGTAATGGGGGCTACGGGAAACACCATATATTTT. Translating it yields CAWSVMGATGNTIYF.

V usage is TRBV5-1 and J usage is TRBJ2-1, with 9 positions matching TRBD2. With 3 bases clipped from V and 4 bases from J, the junction kept 11 bases outside the gene matches. This CDR3 spans 17 amino acids. Germline values: CDR1 SGHRS, CDR2 YFSETQ. DNA of the CDR3: TGCGCCAGCAGCTCAAGGACTAGCGCGGATTCATACAATGAGCAGTTCTTC. It translates to CASSSRTSADSYNEQFF.

This clone was seen a handful of times. The CDR3 DNA sequence: TGCGCCAGCAGCCAAGGGTTAGGACAGGGGATAAATCAGCCCCAGCATTTT. Amino acids: CASSQGLGQGINQPQHF. V gene TRBV4-1 combines with J gene TRBJ1-5; 9 nucleotides align to TRBD1. There are 17 residues in the CDR3. V shed 1 base, J shed 4 bases, and the junction held 8 bases outside the gene matches. Looked up from germline, CDR1 is MGHRA and CDR2 is YSYEKL.

This clone was recorded once. This rearrangement joins TRBV28 to TRBJ1-6, with D hard to call. CDR1 and CDR2 (germline): MDHEN, SYDVKM. V was clipped by 2 bases and J by 6 bases, with 8 bases between them. The CDR3 contains 14 residues. CDR3 DNA: TGTGCCAGCAGTTTAGGGCTTATTAATTCACCCCTCCACTTT. Residues: CASSLGLINSPLHF.

The V call is TRBV5-4, the J call TRBJ2-1; 10 bases line up with TRBD2. Germline V gives CDR1 SGHNT, CDR2 YYREEE (reference sequence). The V segment lost 2 bases and the J segment 5 bases; nucleotides outside the gene matches: 4. CDR3 length: 15 residues. CDR3 nucleotides: TGTGCCAGCAGCTTCAGCGGGAGGGGAAACAATGAGCAGTTCTTC. Its protein is CASSFSGRGNNEQFF.

The chain employs TRBV19 and TRBJ1-3, with 7 bases matching TRBD1. Trimming cost V 5 bases and J 1 base; bases outside gene matches: 2. Germline CDR1 and CDR2: LNHDA and SQIVND (reference sequence). The CDR3 covers 14 residues. The CDR3 DNA is TGTGCCAGTAGTGCAGGGGGTTCTGGAAACACCATATATTTT. Its translation is CASSAGGSGNTIYF.

This chain uses TRBV7-6 with TRBJ2-2; a weak D match, TRBD2 (6 bases). This CDR3 contains 16 residues. CDR1 and CDR2 from the germline V gene are SGHVS and FNYEAQ. V dropped 0 bases and J dropped 1 base, with 9 bases sitting between them. The CDR3 loop reads CASSLAGGLNTGELFF. The CDR3 nucleotides are TGTGCCAGCAGCTTAGCGGGAGGCTTGAACACCGGGGAGCTGTTTTTT.

The rearrangement links TRBV5-8 to TRBJ2-3, with a possible D match to TRBD1 (6 bases). CDR1 SGHTS and CDR2 YDEGEE come from the germline V gene. The CDR3 totals 16 residues. Trimming removed 4 bases at V and 1 base at J, with 16 bases between. The CDR3: CASSRTGTHRTDTQYF. The CDR3 DNA reads TGTGCCAGCAGCAGGACCGGGACACATCGCACAGATACGCAGTATTTT.

V gene TRBV5-1 combines with J gene TRBJ1-6; TRBD1 aligns across 7 bases. With V trimmed by 4 bases and J by 0 bases, 7 bases remained unmatched. The CDR3 totals 17 residues. Germline CDR1 reads SGHRS; CDR2 reads YFSETQ. Here the CDR3 reads CASSPGQANSYNSPLHF. CDR3 DNA sequence: TGCGCCAGCAGCCCCGGACAGGCGAACTCCTATAATTCACCCCTCCACTTT.

J is TRBJ1-2 and V is TRBV21-1; the D segment call TRBD1 is taken from the table without a DNA check. TRBV21-1 is classified as a pseudogene. The CDR3 loop spans 17 amino acids. The CDR3 DNA follows: TGTGCCAGCAGCGAGACAGGGGGGTCGAAGGCTAACTATGGCTACACCTTC. It yields the protein CASSETGGSKANYGYTF.

This chain uses TRBV19 with TRBJ1-2; 7 bases fit TRBD1. The J segment lost 2 bases and the V segment lost 9 bases, leaving 9 bases of the junction unmatched. Germline V CDR1 and CDR2: LNHDA, SQIVND (reference sequence). This CDR3 is built from 14 residues. As DNA, the CDR3 is TGTGCCAGCCGAGGACAGGCTTGGAACTATGGCTACACCTTC. Residues: CASRGQAWNYGYTF.

The chain has TRBV3-1 (or the pseudogene TRBV3-2) and TRBJ1-1; D not certain. Germline V gene lookup returns CDR1 LGHDT and CDR2 YNNKEL (reference sequence). The CDR3 spans 12 residues. The germline V and J ends were trimmed by 3 bases and 7 bases, with 9 bases remaining between them. The CDR3 loop reads CASSQTGSEAFF. CDR3 DNA: TGTGCCAGCAGCCAGACCGGGAGTGAAGCTTTCTTT.

This sequence joins TRBV7-9 and TRBJ2-5; 9 bases fit TRBD1. CDR1 is SEHNR, CDR2 FQNEAQ, per germline (reference sequence). V trimming: 3 bases; J trimming: 5 bases; junction bases outside the gene matches: 7. The CDR3 has 15 amino acids. The CDR3 nucleotides read TGTGCCAGCAGCTTCCGGGACAGGGCAAAGGAGACCCAGTACTTC. Protein sequence: CASSFRDRAKETQYF.

The chain employs TRBV9 and TRBJ2-4; no firm D call. The CDR3 contains 12 residues. V was cut by 4 bases and J by 9 bases, with 11 bases left in between. Germline CDR1 and CDR2: SGDLS and YYNGEE. CDR3 DNA: TGTGCCAGCAGCCTCCAACCCGGCATTCAGTACTTC. This translates into CASSLQPGIQYF. The complete variable domain, with remaining parts taken from reference TRBV9 and TRBJ2-4, reads DSGVTQTPKHLITATGQRVTLRCSPRSGDLSVYWYQQSLDQGLQFLIQYYNGEERAKGNILERFSAQQFPDLHSELNLSSLELGDSALYFCASSLQPGIQYFGAGTRLSVL.

The V call is TRBV6-5, the J call TRBJ2-7; D is perhaps TRBD2 (5 bases). This CDR3 region has 14 residues. The germline gives CDR1 MNHEY, CDR2 SVGAGI. The V gene lost 8 bases and the J gene lost 0 bases, with 14 bases spanning the gap. The CDR3 here is CASVWAGLSYEQYV. In nucleotides, the CDR3 is TGTGCCAGCGTTTGGGCGGGCCTCTCCTACGAGCAGTACGTC.

The chain recombines TRBV19 with TRBJ1-1, with 9 bases aligning to TRBD1. With 4 bases clipped from V and 7 bases from J, the junction kept 7 bases outside the gene matches. The CDR3 totals 14 residues. The germline CDR1 and CDR2 sequences are LNHDA and SQIVND (reference sequence). CDR3 region: CASSTGTGNSEAFF. The CDR3 nucleotides are TGTGCCAGTAGTACCGGGACAGGGAATAGTGAAGCTTTCTTT.

V is TRBV11-2 and J is TRBJ1-6; the D gene is possibly TRBD1 (5 bases). V lost 2 bases to trimming and J lost 8 bases, with 10 bases between them. The CDR3 consists of 14 residues. Germline assignment: CDR1 SGHAT and CDR2 FQNNGV. CDR3 sequence: CASSLHQGHSPLHF. The CDR3 coding sequence is TGTGCCAGCAGCTTACATCAGGGTCATTCACCCCTCCACTTT.

CDR3: CASSLMASGVVADTQYF. In nucleotides, the CDR3 is TGTGCCAGCAGCTTAATGGCTAGCGGGGTGGTAGCAGATACGCAGTATTTT. The rearrangement joins TRBV7-9 to TRBJ2-3; the match to TRBD2 covers 9 bases. The CDR3 loop spans 17 amino acids. The ends lost 2 bases at V and 4 bases at J; junction bases unmatched: 10. Germline values: CDR1 SEHNR, CDR2 FQNEAQ (reference sequence). The entire variable domain, with the rest obtained from reference TRBV7-9 and TRBJ2-3, is as follows: DTGVSQNPRHKITKRGQNVTFRCDPISEHNRLYWYRQTLGQGPEFLTYFQNEAQLEKSRLLSDRFSAERPKGSFSTLEIQRTEQGDSAMYLCASSLMASGVVADTQYFGPGTRLTVL.

The chain joins TRBV12-3 or TRBV12-4 to TRBJ1-2; TRBD1 might be the D (6 bases). V shed 6 bases and J shed 7 bases, with 15 bases lying between them. The CDR3 is 13 amino acids. DNA of the CDR3: TGTGCCAGCAGCAAAACAGGGATGGGTGGCTACACCTTC. It translates to CASSKTGMGGYTF.

This chain joins TRBV14 and TRBJ2-7; D is perhaps TRBD1 (6 bases). Trimming removed 1 base from V and 3 bases from J, with 10 bases in between. CDR3 length equals 14 residues. CDR1 SGHDN and CDR2 FVKESK come from the germline V gene. CDR3 sequence: CASSQGGTRYEQYF. For the CDR3, the DNA is TGTGCCAGCAGCCAAGGTGGGACACGCTACGAGCAGTACTTC.